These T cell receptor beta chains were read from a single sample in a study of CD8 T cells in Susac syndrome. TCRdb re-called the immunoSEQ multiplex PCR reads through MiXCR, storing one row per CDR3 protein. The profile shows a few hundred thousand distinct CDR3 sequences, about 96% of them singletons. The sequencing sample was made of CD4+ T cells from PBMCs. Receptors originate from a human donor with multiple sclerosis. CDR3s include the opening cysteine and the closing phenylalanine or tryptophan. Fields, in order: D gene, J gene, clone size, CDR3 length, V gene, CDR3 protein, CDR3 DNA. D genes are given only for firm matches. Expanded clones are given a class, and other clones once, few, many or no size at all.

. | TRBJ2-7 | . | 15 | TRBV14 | CASSQNRGAAYEQYF | TGTGCCAGCAGCCAAAACCGGGGGGCGGCCTACGAGCAGTACTTC
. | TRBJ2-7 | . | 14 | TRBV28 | CASTRGVPPREQYF | TGTGCCAGCACTAGGGGGGTCCCCCCTCGCGAGCAGTACTTC
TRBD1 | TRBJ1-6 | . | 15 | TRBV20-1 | CSARQGVAYNSPLHF | TGCAGTGCTCGACAGGGGGTAGCCTATAATTCACCCCTCCACTTT
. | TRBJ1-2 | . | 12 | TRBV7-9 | CASSQIGVGYTF | TGTGCCAGCAGCCAAATCGGGGTAGGCTACACCTTC
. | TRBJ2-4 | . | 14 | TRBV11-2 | CASSLPSRVGIQYF | TGTGCCAGCAGCTTACCATCTAGGGTTGGCATTCAGTACTTC
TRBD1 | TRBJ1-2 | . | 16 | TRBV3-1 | CASSFTGTGINYGYTF | TGTGCCAGCAGCTTCACCGGGACAGGGATCAACTATGGCTACACCTTC
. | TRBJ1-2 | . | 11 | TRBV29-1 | CSVAGTGGYTF | TGCAGCGTTGCAGGGACGGGGGGCTACACCTTC
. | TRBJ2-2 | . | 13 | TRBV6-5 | CASSSPGTGELFF | TGTGCCAGCTCTTCCCCGGGAACCGGGGAGCTGTTTTTT
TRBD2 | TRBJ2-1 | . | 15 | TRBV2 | CASSGLAASYNEQFF | TGTGCCAGCAGTGGGCTAGCGGCCTCCTACAATGAGCAGTTCTTC
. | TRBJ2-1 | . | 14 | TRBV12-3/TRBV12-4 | CASSSSQGYNEQFF | TGTGCCAGCAGTTCTTCACAGGGTTACAATGAGCAGTTCTTC
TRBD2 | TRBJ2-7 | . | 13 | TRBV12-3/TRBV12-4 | CASSRTSGLQQYF | TGTGCCAGCAGTCGGACTAGCGGACTCCAGCAGTACTTC
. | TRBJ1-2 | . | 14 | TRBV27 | CASGLGVANYGYTF | TGTGCCAGCGGCTTGGGGGTCGCTAACTATGGCTACACCTTC
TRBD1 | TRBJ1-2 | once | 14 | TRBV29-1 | CSAYQTGGDYGYTF | TGCAGCGCGTATCAGACAGGGGGCGACTATGGCTACACCTTC
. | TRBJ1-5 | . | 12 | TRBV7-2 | CASSSGFQPQHF | TGTGCCAGCAGCTCTGGGTTCCAGCCCCAGCATTTT
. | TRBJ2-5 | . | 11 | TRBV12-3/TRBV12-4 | CASSRKETQYF | TGTGCCAGCAGTCGGAAAGAGACCCAGTACTTC
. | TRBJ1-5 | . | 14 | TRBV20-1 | CSFSVGVGNQPQHF | TGCAGTTTCTCTGTAGGGGTAGGGAATCAGCCCCAGCATTTT
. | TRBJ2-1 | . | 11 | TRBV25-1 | CASSELFEQFF | TGTGCCAGCAGTGAATTATTTGAGCAGTTCTTC
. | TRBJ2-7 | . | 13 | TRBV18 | CASSPRDSYEQYF | TGTGCCAGCTCCCCCAGGGATTCCTACGAGCAGTACTTC
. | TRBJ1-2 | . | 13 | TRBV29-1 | CSAQPPGWHGYTF | TGCAGCGCCCAACCCCCAGGGTGGCATGGCTACACCTTC
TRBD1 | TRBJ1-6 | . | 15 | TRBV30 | CAWSVRDRGYSPLHF | TGTGCCTGGAGTGTACGGGACAGGGGTTATTCACCCCTCCACTTT
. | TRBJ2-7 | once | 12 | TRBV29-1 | CSVEDPLGEQYF | TGCAGCGTTGAAGATCCGCTGGGCGAGCAGTACTTC
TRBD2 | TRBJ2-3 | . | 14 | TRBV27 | CASRDLAGADTQYF | TGTGCCAGCAGGGACCTAGCGGGAGCCGATACGCAGTATTTT
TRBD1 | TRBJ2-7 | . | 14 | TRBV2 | CASSYRDRQGEQYF | TGTGCCAGCAGCTACCGGGACAGACAGGGGGAGCAGTACTTC
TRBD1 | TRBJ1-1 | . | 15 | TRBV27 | CASRHRQGLNTEAFF | TGTGCCAGCAGGCATCGACAGGGACTGAACACTGAAGCTTTCTTT
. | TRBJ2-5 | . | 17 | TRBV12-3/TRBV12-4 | CASSRGPEGGHQETQYF | TGTGCCAGCAGCCGCGGTCCTGAGGGGGGCCATCAAGAGACCCAGTACTTC
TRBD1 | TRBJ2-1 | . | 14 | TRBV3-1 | CASSQLRTGLEQFF | TGTGCCAGCAGCCAACTGAGGACAGGGCTTGAGCAGTTCTTC
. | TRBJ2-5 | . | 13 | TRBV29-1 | CSVLQGFEETQYF | TGCAGCGTACTACAGGGATTCGAAGAGACCCAGTACTTC
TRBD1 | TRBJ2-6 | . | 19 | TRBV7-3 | CASSLSGDRGLSGANVLTF | TGTGCCAGCAGCTTATCAGGGGACAGGGGGTTATCTGGGGCCAACGTCCTGACTTTC
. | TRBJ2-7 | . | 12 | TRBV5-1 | CASSSTGPEQYF | TGCGCCAGCAGCTCCACAGGGCCCGAGCAGTACTTC
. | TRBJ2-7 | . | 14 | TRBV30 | CAWGIGGSSYEQYF | TGTGCCTGGGGGATAGGGGGGAGCTCCTACGAGCAGTACTTC
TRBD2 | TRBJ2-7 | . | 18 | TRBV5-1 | CASSLALASGGVIEEQYF | TGCGCCAGCAGCTTGGCCCTGGCTAGCGGGGGCGTAATAGAGGAGCAGTACTTC
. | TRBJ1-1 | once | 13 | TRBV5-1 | CASSLEGGAEAFF | TGCGCCAGCAGCTTGGAAGGGGGGGCTGAAGCTTTCTTT
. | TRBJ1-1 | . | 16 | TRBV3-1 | CASSQRGGRLNTEAFF | TGTGCCAGCAGCCAACGCGGGGGGCGCTTAAACACTGAAGCTTTCTTT
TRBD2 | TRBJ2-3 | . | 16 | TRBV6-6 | CASRPGLAGSGGTQYF | TGTGCCAGCAGGCCGGGACTAGCGGGGTCAGGGGGCACGCAGTATTTT
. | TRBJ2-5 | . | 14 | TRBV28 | CASSRVGAPETQYF | TGTGCCAGCAGTCGGGTTGGGGCCCCAGAGACCCAGTACTTC
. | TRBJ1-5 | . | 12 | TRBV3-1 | CASGGRGQPQHF | TGTGCCAGCGGTGGTCGTGGTCAGCCCCAGCATTTT
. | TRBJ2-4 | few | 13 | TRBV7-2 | CASEDGGKNIQYF | TGTGCCAGCGAGGACGGGGGCAAAAACATTCAGTACTTC
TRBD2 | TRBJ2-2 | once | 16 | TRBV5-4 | CASSTRLAGPTGELFF | TGTGCCAGCAGCACGCGACTAGCCGGCCCCACCGGGGAGCTGTTTTTT
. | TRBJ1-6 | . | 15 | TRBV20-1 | CSAVGDKGFNSPLHF | TGCAGTGCTGTCGGGGACAAGGGTTTCAATTCACCCCTCCACTTT
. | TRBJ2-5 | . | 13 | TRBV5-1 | CASSTHTGETQYF | TGCGCCAGCAGCACACATACAGGGGAGACCCAGTACTTC
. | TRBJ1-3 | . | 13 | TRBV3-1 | CASSQILGNTIYF | TGTGCCAGCAGCCAAATTCTTGGAAACACCATATATTTT
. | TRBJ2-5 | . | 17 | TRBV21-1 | CASSKRKSRNPQETQYF | TGTGCCAGCAGCAAAAGGAAGAGCCGAAACCCCCAAGAGACCCAGTACTTC
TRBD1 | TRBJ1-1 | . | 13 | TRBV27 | CASIPTGESEAFF | TGTGCCAGCATTCCGACAGGGGAGAGTGAAGCTTTCTTT
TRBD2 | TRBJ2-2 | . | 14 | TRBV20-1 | CSARTSGIIGELFF | TGCAGTGCTAGGACTAGCGGGATAATCGGGGAGCTGTTTTTT